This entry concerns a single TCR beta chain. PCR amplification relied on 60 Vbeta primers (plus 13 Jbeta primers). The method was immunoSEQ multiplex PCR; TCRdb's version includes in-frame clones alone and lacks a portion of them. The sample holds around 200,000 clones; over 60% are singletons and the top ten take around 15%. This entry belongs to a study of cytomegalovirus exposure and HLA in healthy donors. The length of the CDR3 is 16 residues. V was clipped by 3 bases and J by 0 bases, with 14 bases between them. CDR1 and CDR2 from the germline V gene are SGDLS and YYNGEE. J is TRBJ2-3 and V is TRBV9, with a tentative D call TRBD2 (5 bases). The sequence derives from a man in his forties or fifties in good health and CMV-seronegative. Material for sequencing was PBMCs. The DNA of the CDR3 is TGTGCCAGCAGCGGTCGAGCGGCGAGAAGCACAGATACGCAGTATTTT. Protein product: CASSGRAARSTDTQYF. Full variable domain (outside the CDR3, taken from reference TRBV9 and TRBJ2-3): DSGVTQTPKHLITATGQRVTLRCSPRSGDLSVYWYQQSLDQGLQFLIQYYNGEERAKGNILERFSAQQFPDLHSELNLSSLELGDSALYFCASSGRAARSTDTQYFGPGTRLTVL.